These T cell receptor beta chains were read from a single sample in a study of cytomegalovirus exposure and HLA in healthy donors. Clones were read by immunoSEQ multiplex PCR, and TCRdb kept only the in-frame ones, dropping some. The sample holds approximately 100,000 clones, 76% seen once. The specimen sequenced was PBMCs. The receptors come from a woman aged 40 to 50 in good health and CMV-seropositive. The CDR3 runs from the conserved cysteine through the conserved F or W. Each record gives: D gene, V gene, J gene, clone size, CDR3 protein, CDR3 DNA. The D gene is left open where the match is weak. Clone size, where shown, is once, few, many, or a class for clones that have expanded.

.	TRBV5-4	TRBJ2-5	.	CASSGQRETQYF	TGTGCCAGCAGCGGACAGAGGGAGACCCAGTACTTC
.	TRBV7-2	TRBJ2-3	few	CASSPHLQGDTQYF	TGTGCCAGCAGCCCCCACTTACAGGGAGATACGCAGTATTTT
.	TRBV5-1	TRBJ1-3	.	CASSLEFRGSSGNTIYF	TGCGCCAGCAGCTTGGAGTTTCGGGGGTCCTCTGGAAACACCATATATTTT
.	TRBV12-5	TRBJ2-3	.	CASGRTDTQYF	TGTGCTAGTGGTCGGACAGATACGCAGTATTTT
.	TRBV6-6	TRBJ1-4	.	CASSYNRRTEKLFF	TGTGCCAGCAGTTACAACAGGCGGACGGAAAAACTGTTTTTT
TRBD1	TRBV30	TRBJ2-7	.	CAWSRDSHNHEQYF	TGTGCCTGGAGTAGGGACAGTCATAATCACGAGCAGTACTTC
TRBD1	TRBV4-1	TRBJ1-4	.	CASSQTGTGGEKLFF	TGCGCCAGCAGCCAGACCGGGACAGGGGGGGAAAAACTGTTTTTT
.	TRBV5-1	TRBJ2-7	once	CASSSPTGYEQYF	TGCGCCAGCAGCTCCCCGACAGGTTACGAGCAGTACTTC
TRBD2	TRBV6-4	TRBJ2-5	.	CASSADGTSGQETQYF	TGTGCCAGCAGTGCCGATGGGACTAGCGGACAAGAGACCCAGTACTTC
TRBD1	TRBV19	TRBJ1-2	.	CASSIQQGFFGYTF	TGTGCCAGTAGTATCCAACAGGGGTTCTTTGGCTACACCTTC
TRBD1	TRBV5-1	TRBJ2-7	.	CASSDRTGGNYEQYF	TGCGCCAGCAGCGACAGGACAGGGGGCAACTACGAGCAGTACTTC
TRBD1	TRBV6-1	TRBJ2-1	few	CASKLTGGSFQFF	TGTGCCAGCAAGTTGACAGGGGGCTCCTTTCAGTTCTTC
.	TRBV7-8	TRBJ1-5	.	CASSLLGRSSNQPQHF	TGTGCCAGCAGCTTACTGGGCAGAAGTAGCAATCAGCCCCAGCATTTT
.	TRBV5-4	TRBJ2-7	.	CASSLPGGPYEQYF	TGTGCCAGCAGCCTGCCCGGAGGGCCCTACGAGCAGTACTTC
.	TRBV7-8	TRBJ1-1	.	CASSRDRHLNTEAFF	TGTGCCAGCAGCCGAGACCGACACCTGAACACTGAAGCTTTCTTT
TRBD1	TRBV6-6	TRBJ2-7	.	CASSYGQGGYEQYF	TGTGCCAGCAGTTACGGACAGGGTGGTTACGAGCAGTACTTC
TRBD2	TRBV30	TRBJ2-1	.	CAYTSGGAYNEQFF	TGTGCCTATACTAGCGGGGGGGCCTACAATGAGCAGTTCTTC
.	TRBV2	TRBJ1-2	.	CASTDVRTDGYTF	TGTGCCAGCACTGATGTCCGGACAGATGGCTACACCTTC
.	TRBV30	TRBJ2-6	.	CAWRDDGWDVLTF	TGTGCCTGGCGGGATGACGGATGGGACGTCCTGACTTTC
.	TRBV6-5	TRBJ1-4	.	CATSQDPNEKLFF	TGTGCCACCTCACAGGATCCTAATGAAAAACTGTTTTTT
.	TRBV18	TRBJ2-7	few	CASSPLTSGPYEQYF	TGTGCCAGCTCACCCCTTACTTCAGGGCCCTACGAGCAGTACTTC
.	TRBV11-2	TRBJ1-1	.	CASSSRGRRSEAFF	TGTGCCAGCAGCTCAAGGGGTCGCCGTAGTGAAGCTTTCTTT
TRBD1	TRBV6-6	TRBJ1-1	.	CASRYRGVNTEAFF	TGTGCCAGCAGATACAGGGGTGTGAACACTGAAGCTTTCTTT
.	TRBV9	TRBJ1-2	.	CASSGADTYYGYTF	TGTGCCAGCAGCGGCGCTGACACGTACTATGGCTACACCTTC
TRBD2	TRBV5-4	TRBJ2-7	.	CASSLVAGSSYEQYF	TGTGCCAGCAGCTTGGTAGCGGGGTCGTCCTACGAGCAGTACTTC
TRBD1	TRBV6-5	TRBJ1-2	.	CASSYTGTDNYGYTF	TGTGCCAGCAGTTACACGGGGACAGATAACTATGGCTACACCTTC
.	TRBV5-1	TRBJ2-7	few	CASRNSYEQYF	TGCGCCAGCAGGAACAGCTACGAGCAGTACTTC
.	TRBV5-1	TRBJ1-1	.	CASSLPGTEAFF	TGCGCCAGCAGCCTCCCCGGTACTGAAGCTTTCTTT
.	TRBV27	TRBJ1-5	.	CASSLEGGRSNQPQHF	TGTGCCAGCAGTTTAGAGGGAGGGCGGAGCAATCAGCCCCAGCATTTT
.	TRBV19	TRBJ1-3	.	CASSIGGFSGNTIYF	TGTGCCAGTAGTATTGGAGGGTTCTCTGGAAACACCATATATTTT
TRBD1	TRBV27	TRBJ1-6	.	CASSLWTGGGSPLHF	TGTGCCAGCAGTTTATGGACAGGGGGCGGTTCACCCCTCCACTTT
.	TRBV5-1	TRBJ1-4	.	CASRVPSAANEKLFF	TGCGCCAGCCGAGTACCCAGCGCAGCTAATGAAAAACTGTTTTTT
.	TRBV5-4	TRBJ1-4	.	CASSRLSTGRDEKLFF	TGTGCCAGCAGCCGACTCAGCACAGGGCGGGATGAAAAACTGTTTTTT
TRBD2	TRBV25-1	TRBJ2-4	.	CATTSGEWNIQYF	TGTGCCACCACTAGCGGGGAGTGGAACATTCAGTACTTC
.	TRBV5-1	TRBJ1-4	.	CASSLEWGTNEKLFF	TGCGCCAGCAGCTTGGAATGGGGCACTAATGAAAAACTGTTTTTT
TRBD1	TRBV29-1	TRBJ1-2	.	CSAKTGPIYGYTF	TGCAGCGCTAAGACAGGGCCGATCTATGGCTACACCTTC
.	TRBV5-1	TRBJ1-3	.	CASTQNPGETGNTIYF	TGCGCCAGCACCCAAAACCCCGGGGAAACGGGAAACACCATATATTTT
TRBD1	TRBV5-6	TRBJ2-6	few	CASSSQGDGANVLTF	TGTGCCAGCAGCTCACAGGGGGATGGGGCCAACGTCCTGACTTTC
.	TRBV6-6	TRBJ2-4	.	CASSYGQENIQYF	TGTGCCAGCAGTTACGGGCAGGAAAACATTCAGTACTTC
.	TRBV7-2	TRBJ2-1	.	CASSPTYNEQFF	TGTGCCAGCAGCCCCACCTACAATGAGCAGTTCTTC
TRBD1	TRBV6-1	TRBJ1-2	few	CASSAGTGVPYGYTF	TGTGCCAGCAGCGCCGGGACAGGGGTCCCTTATGGCTACACCTTC
TRBD1	TRBV30	TRBJ2-7	.	CAWSLGQDSFAQYF	TGTGCCTGGAGTCTAGGACAGGACTCCTTCGCGCAGTACTTC
.	TRBV9	TRBJ1-3	.	CASSVVPGAGNTIYF	TGTGCCAGCAGCGTAGTCCCAGGGGCTGGAAACACCATATATTTT
.	TRBV2	TRBJ2-7	once	CASHLGQYSYEQYF	TGTGCCAGCCACCTAGGACAGTACTCCTACGAGCAGTACTTC
TRBD1	TRBV30	TRBJ1-1	few	CAWSPGGARNTEAFF	TGTGCCTGGAGTCCAGGGGGCGCGAGAAACACTGAAGCTTTCTTT
.	TRBV4-1	TRBJ1-1	few	CASSQAGLAFF	TGCGCCAGCAGCCAAGCAGGGTTAGCTTTCTTT
.	TRBV18	TRBJ1-2	.	CASSLGDNYGYTF	TGTGCCAGCTCCCTCGGAGACAACTATGGCTACACCTTC
TRBD2	TRBV6-4	TRBJ2-5	.	CASSTMKRGDQETQYF	TGTGCCAGCAGCACGATGAAGCGGGGGGACCAAGAGACCCAGTACTTC
.	TRBV30	TRBJ1-1	.	CAWRKPLHGTEAFF	TGTGCCTGGAGGAAACCCCTTCACGGCACTGAAGCTTTCTTT